A single sample gave rise to the 14 T cell receptor beta chains below, sequenced in a study of CD8 T cells in Susac syndrome. RNA was extracted with the RNeasy kit, and a quantity of 0.5 to 1 ug was reverse transcribed using random hexamers. MiXCR, run by TCRdb on the immunoSEQ multiplex PCR reads, gives a single entry per CDR3 protein. The sample lists roughly 180,000 distinct CDR3 sequences, around 94% occurring once. The sample consisted of CD4+ T cells from PBMCs. The receptor source for this set is a human donor with Susac syndrome.

This clonotype was detected only a few times. The J gene is TRBJ1-4, the V gene TRBV6-5; no reliable D call. Deletions cut 8 bases from V and 0 bases from J, with 10 bases between. CDR3 length equals 14 residues. CDR1 is MNHEY and CDR2 is SVGAGI in the germline V gene. CDR3 amino acids: CASSRRATNEKLFF. The CDR3 bases are TGTGCCAGCTCCCGGCGGGCAACTAATGAAAAACTGTTTTTT.

The chain combines TRBV12-3 or TRBV12-4 with TRBJ2-1, with D hard to call. V was clipped by 2 bases and J by 0 bases, with 11 bases between them. The CDR3 has 16 amino acids. CDR3 region: CASSLSLGNSYNEQFF. The CDR3 DNA reads TGTGCCAGCAGTTTATCTTTGGGGAACTCCTACAATGAGCAGTTCTTC.

The chain joins TRBV5-1 to TRBJ2-7; TRBD2 matches at 15 bases. CDR1 and CDR2 (germline): SGHRS, YFSETQ. The CDR3 has 15 residues. V lost 4 bases and J lost 1; bases outside the gene matches: 0. CDR3 sequence: CASSGTSGGSYEQYF. The CDR3, as DNA: TGCGCCAGCAGCGGGACTAGCGGGGGGTCCTACGAGCAGTACTTC.

The genes are TRBV30 and TRBJ2-7; D could derive from TRBD1 or TRBD2 (5 bases each). The CDR3 has 13 residues. The germline CDR1 and CDR2 sequences are GTSNPN and SVGIG (reference sequence). Trimming pared 5 bases from V and 3 bases from J, leaving 14 bases between. In nucleotides, the CDR3 is TGTGCCTGGGGGGACGAGCCAAACTACGAGCAGTACTTC. This translates into CAWGDEPNYEQYF.

This clonotype was seen once. This chain links TRBV18 with TRBJ1-1; D unclear. Trimming took 4 bases from V and 4 from J, leaving 10 bases between them. Germline values: CDR1 KGHSH, CDR2 LQKENI. The CDR3 extends over 13 amino acids. CDR3 sequence: CASSRMGFTEAFF. CDR3 coding DNA: TGTGCCAGCTCACGTATGGGCTTCACTGAAGCTTTCTTT. The full variable domain, its missing parts supplied by reference TRBV18 and TRBJ1-1, is NAGVMQNPRHLVRRRGQEARLRCSPMKGHSHVYWYRQLPEEGLKFMVYLQKENIIDESGMPKERFSAEFPKEGPSILRIQQVVRGDSAAYFCASSRMGFTEAFFGQGTRLTVV.

The V call is TRBV7-9, the J call TRBJ2-4; no clear D gene. Per germline, CDR1 SEHNR and CDR2 FQNEAQ (reference sequence). This CDR3 comprises 14 residues. Trimming left V 1 base short and J 9 bases short, with 13 bases between. The CDR3: CASSLGGVRPIQYF. For the CDR3, the DNA is TGTGCCAGCAGCTTAGGAGGCGTCCGCCCCATTCAGTACTTC.

This chain uses TRBV19 with TRBJ2-7, with a possible D match to TRBD2 (5 bases). Looked up from germline, CDR1 is LNHDA and CDR2 is SQIVND (reference sequence). The CDR3 length is 15 residues. V shed 7 bases and J shed 3 bases, with 19 bases lying between them. The CDR3 spells CASNKGSPGVYEQYF. Written as DNA, the CDR3 is TGTGCCAGTAATAAGGGATCTCCCGGGGTCTACGAGCAGTACTTC.

J is TRBJ2-2 and V is TRBV12-3 or TRBV12-4; D may be TRBD1 (6 bases). The CDR3 spans 17 residues. V was shortened by 6 bases and J by 4 bases, with 21 bases between the two germline ends. The CDR3 region has the DNA TGTGCCAGCAGGGAGAGTGGGGGCTACCAACCCACCGGGGAGCTGTTTTTT. It encodes CASRESGGYQPTGELFF.

The V call is TRBV7-2, the J call TRBJ1-3, with no clear D. The CDR3 runs to 15 residues. V shed 2 bases and J shed 4 bases, with 12 bases lying between them. CDR1 and CDR2 from the germline V gene are SGHTA and FQGNSA. DNA of the CDR3: TGTGCCAGCAGCTTAAACTCGGGGTCAGGAAACACCATATATTTT. Protein product: CASSLNSGSGNTIYF.

The J gene is TRBJ2-3, the V gene TRBV13; no reliable D call. Per the germline V gene, CDR1 is PRHDT and CDR2 is FYEKMQ (reference sequence). Trimming cost V 5 bases and J 4 bases, with 10 bases left between them. The CDR3 is made up of 13 amino acids. CDR3 nucleotide sequence: TGTGCCAGCAGCCCACGACCCCCAGATACGCAGTATTTT. This codes for CASSPRPPDTQYF.

The J gene is TRBJ1-1, the V gene TRBV7-9; 7 bases match TRBD1. V was clipped by 6 bases and J by 4 bases; unmatched bases: 8. Germline assignment: CDR1 SEHNR and CDR2 FQNEAQ (reference sequence). This CDR3 has 14 amino acids. CDR3 nucleotides: TGTGCCAGCAGGTTAAGGGGGCTGGGCACTGAAGCTTTCTTT. Protein product: CASRLRGLGTEAFF.

This clonotype turned up a few times. This chain joins TRBV11-2 and TRBJ1-4, with D hard to call. The V gene's germline CDR1 is SGHAT and CDR2 FQNNGV. CDR3 size: 12 residues. The germline V and J ends were trimmed by 2 bases and 8 bases, with 6 bases remaining between them. The CDR3 protein is CASSLSGEKLFF. The CDR3 region has the DNA TGTGCCAGCAGCTTATCTGGGGAAAAACTGTTTTTT. The whole variable domain, remainder taken from reference TRBV11-2 and TRBJ1-4, is EAGVAQSPRYKIIEKRQSVAFWCNPISGHATLYWYQQILGQGPKLLIQFQNNGVVDDSQLPKDRFSAERLKGVDSTLKIQPAKLEDSAVYLCASSLSGEKLFFGSGTQLSVL.

This chain joins TRBV7-2 and TRBJ2-1; tentatively, D is TRBD2 (6 bases). The CDR3 spans 14 residues. The V end lost 5 bases, the J end lost 6 bases, and 14 bases lay between the germline ends. The germline V gene encodes CDR1 SGHTA and CDR2 FQGNSA. The CDR3 DNA follows: TGTGCCAGCAGCCCGAGTGGAGGGGTCAATGAGCAGTTCTTC. It translates to CASSPSGGVNEQFF.

The J gene is TRBJ2-2, the V gene TRBV14, with TRBD1 matching over 8 bases. This CDR3 has 16 amino acids. Germline trimming cut 5 bases from V and 4 bases from J; bases unmatched to any gene: 9. Germline CDR1 SGHDN, CDR2 FVKESK. The CDR3 sequence is CASSSKGQGLTGELFF. The CDR3, as DNA: TGTGCCAGCAGCTCCAAAGGACAGGGCCTCACCGGGGAGCTGTTTTTT.